The clone carrying this T cell receptor beta chain was seen only once. Germline-derived CDR1 and CDR2 are SGHRS and YFSETQ. V shed 3 bases and J 2 bases; nucleotides not matched to a gene: 9. The CDR3 loop spans 16 amino acids. This specimen belongs to a study of blood T cell repertoires in COVID-19. Overall study context: Samples of COVID-19 (acute and convalescent) were obtained from the United States, Italy and Spain. T cells, B-cell-depleted T cells, or PBMCs provided the cDNA or gDNA that served as material.

Original data processing: Using reference gene primer amplification, nucleated cell counts were estimated. Measured with immunoSEQ multiplex PCR; TCRdb has only the in-frame clones, and not every one. The DNA gave D and trimming, while V, J and clone size come from that table. Of about 51,000 clones in the sample, around 90% are singletons; the top ten hold 3% to 4%. The sequence was collected from a man in his fifties or sixties with acute or convalescent COVID-19. V gene TRBV5-1 combines with J gene TRBJ2-3, with 7 bases lining up with TRBD2. Sequencing was carried out using peripheral blood. In nucleotides, the CDR3 is TGCGCCAGCAGCTCGCGAACCGGGACTAACACAGATACGCAGTATTTT. It yields the protein CASSSRTGTNTDTQYF.